The sequence of this T cell receptor beta chain was determined in a study of shared clonotypes between healthy human individuals. Study summary: The donor group consisted of a couple of women and three men, aged 18 to 49.

Evenly divided among several immunoSEQ plates was the genomic DNA of each subset. This table comes from immunoSEQ multiplex PCR, and its TCRdb copy is limited to in-frame clones, with some not included. The sample holds roughly 1.5 million clones, 95% to 99% seen once. CDR3 length: 16 residues. V was clipped by 8 bases and J by 1 base; unmatched bases: 4. Germline V gene sequence: CDR1 SNHLY, CDR2 FYNNEI. Splitting the CD4+ cells yielded a CD45RA+ naive subset and a CD45RA-negative memory subset. On this clone: Its target is unknown.

Study-level points and caveats: With a handful of donors compared, roughly 5% of naive CD4 clonotypes were shared.

This chain connects TRBV2 to TRBJ2-1, with TRBD2 matching over 14 bases. This sequence was found in a man aged 25 to 40 in good health. Sequenced input: naive CD4+ T cells sorted from blood. This sample's subset: CD45RA+ positively selected. The CDR3 sequence is CASGLAGGLSYNEQFF. DNA of the CDR3: TGTGCCAGCGGACTAGCGGGAGGACTTTCCTACAATGAGCAGTTCTTC.